The entry below describes one T cell receptor (beta chain). Per the original data handling: The authors estimated nucleated cell counts from reference gene primer amplification. Generated by immunoSEQ multiplex PCR, the TCRdb table keeps only in-frame clones and is missing some. That table is the source of V, J and clone size, and D and trimming were worked out from the DNA. Among about 150,000 clones listed, roughly four fifths were seen once. The data originate from a study of blood T cell repertoires in COVID-19. In the study overall: The analysed material was cDNA or gDNA that came from T cells, B-cell-depleted T cells, or PBMCs.

The CDR3 is 13 amino acids. Germline CDR1 is SNHLY and CDR2 is FYNNEI. V was cut by 5 bases and J by 3 bases, with 10 bases left in between. Sequencing was done on a sample of peripheral blood. The chain uses TRBV2 and TRBJ1-2; the D is unclear. The source is an elderly woman with acute or convalescent COVID-19. In DNA form, the CDR3 reads TGTGCCAGCAGTATCCAGATATACTATGGCTACACCTTC. Translating gives CASSIQIYYGYTF. Complete variable domain (other parts from reference TRBV2 and TRBJ1-2): EPEVTQTPSHQVTQMGQEVILRCVPISNHLYFYWYRQILGQKVEFLVSFYNNEISEKSEIFDDQFSVERPDGSNFTLKIRSTKLEDSAMYFCASSIQIYYGYTFGSGTRLTVV.